Below are 5 T cell receptor beta chains sequenced from a single sample in a study of T cell responses to AZD1222 COVID-19 vaccine. Sequenced by immunoSEQ multiplex PCR; TCRdb stores in-frame clones only, minus some. Here the sample spans about 90,000 clones, roughly 90% being singletons. Sequenced material: peripheral blood, taken on day 0 of AZD1222 vaccination. These receptors were taken from an adult in good health.

This rearrangement joins TRBV5-4 to TRBJ2-3; 8 bases map to TRBD2. This CDR3 has 16 residues. Germline assignment: CDR1 SGHNT and CDR2 YYREEE (reference sequence). The trim removed 1 base at V and 0 bases at J, leaving 4 bases unmatched. The CDR3 nucleotides are TGTGCCAGCAGCTTGAGGCTAGCGGGCAGCACAGATACGCAGTATTTT. Its translation: CASSLRLAGSTDTQYF.

The V and J genes are TRBV28 and TRBJ1-2; D perhaps matches TRBD1 (5 bases). Germline CDR1 reads MDHEN; CDR2 reads SYDVKM. The CDR3 has 15 amino acids. V lost 4 bases and J 6 bases, leaving 18 bases between the germline ends. CDR3 loop: CASSSWPGPEDGYTF. CDR3 coding DNA: TGTGCCAGCAGTTCCTGGCCGGGACCAGAGGATGGCTACACCTTC.

This chain links TRBV29-1 with TRBJ1-1; no firm D call. From germline, CDR1 is SQVTM and CDR2 ANQGSEA. The V and J ends lost 4 bases and 1 base respectively, with 7 bases between them. The CDR3 has 12 residues. CDR3 sequence: CSVGLPNTEAFF. The CDR3 DNA sequence: TGCAGCGTTGGACTACCGAACACTGAAGCTTTCTTT.

The rearrangement joins TRBV7-6 to TRBJ1-3; D call uncertain. Germline lookup yields CDR1 SGHVS and CDR2 FNYEAQ. Trimming stripped 1 base from V and 11 bases from J, with 15 bases between. This CDR3 comprises 14 residues. CDR3 in amino acids: CASSLGTGSGAIYF. CDR3 bases: TGTGCCAGCAGCTTAGGGACGGGTTCGGGCGCCATATATTTT.

The chain carries TRBV9 and TRBJ2-3; D gene ambiguous. There are 13 residues in the CDR3. Germline CDR1 SGDLS, CDR2 YYNGEE. The ends were cut back, 0 bases at V and 3 bases at J, with 5 bases in the middle. CDR3 coding DNA: TGTGCCAGCAGCGTAGGAAGGACAGATACGCAGTATTTT. This sequence encodes CASSVGRTDTQYF.